The 18 T cell receptor beta chains reported below all come from one sample, sequenced in a study of regulatory T cells in long-lasting Graves disease. Time point denoted: persistent/refractory GD, antithyroid drugs over 5 years with positive TRAb. The TCR library was prepared using RNA isolated from PBMCs. Assembly of TCR beta libraries relied on iRepertoire HTBI primers together with Arm-PCR of CDR3 regions. TCRdb processed the multiplex PCR reads anew with MiXCR; each CDR3 protein has one entry. Among a few hundred thousand distinct CDR3 sequences, about 21% were seen once, and the ten largest hold about 13%. Sample: peripheral blood mononuclear cells (PBMCs), taken when the disease was refractory, from a patient treated with antithyroid drugs. These receptors were obtained from a female donor with Graves disease.

The V call is TRBV28, the J call TRBJ2-6; TRBD2 matches 9 bases. J lost 1 base, V lost 4 bases, and 5 bases had no gene match. This CDR3 has 17 amino acids. Germline V gives CDR1 MDHEN, CDR2 SYDVKM. Here the CDR3 DNA reads TGTGCCAGCAGTTCTAGCGGGAAACTTTCTGGGGCCAACGTCCTGACTTTC. It is translated as CASSSSGKLSGANVLTF. Combining the CDR3 with reference TRBV28 and TRBJ2-6 gives the whole variable domain DVKVTQSSRYLVKRTGEKVFLECVQDMDHENMFWYRQDPGLGLRLIYFSYDVKMKEKGDIPEGYSVSREKKERFSLILESASTNQTSMYLCASSSSGKLSGANVLTFGAGSRLTVL.

V gene TRBV28 combines with J gene TRBJ2-7, with 10 bases identical to TRBD1. Germline assignment: CDR1 MDHEN and CDR2 SYDVKM. The CDR3 spans 14 residues. V dropped 6 bases and J dropped 3; count of bases not matched to a gene: 5. CDR3 in DNA: TGTGCCAGCAGAGGGACAGGGGATTACTACGAGCAGTACTTC. It is translated as CASRGTGDYYEQYF.

This clonotype came up many times. The genes are TRBV2 and TRBJ2-7; perhaps TRBD2 as D (5 bases). With 6 bases removed from V and 7 bases from J, the gap between germline ends came to 10 bases. Per the germline V gene, CDR1 is SNHLY and CDR2 is FYNNEI. CDR3 length: 11 residues. The CDR3 DNA reads TGTGCCAGCAGGAGGGAGCGGGAGCAGTACTTC. Residues: CASRREREQYF. Supplemented by reference TRBV2 and TRBJ2-7, the full variable domain reads EPEVTQTPSHQVTQMGQEVILRCVPISNHLYFYWYRQILGQKVEFLVSFYNNEISEKSEIFDDQFSVERPDGSNFTLKIRSTKLEDSAMYFCASRREREQYFGPGTRLTVT.

In its sample, this clonotype was seen many times. The chain links TRBV28 to TRBJ2-7; maybe TRBD1 (6 bases). Deletions cut 5 bases from V and 4 bases from J, with 12 bases between. The CDR3 runs to 13 residues. CDR1 and CDR2 from the germline V gene are MDHEN and SYDVKM. CDR3 bases: TGTGCCAGCAGTCCACCCAGGGGTTACGAGCAGTACTTC. Its translation: CASSPPRGYEQYF.

This clonotype appeared many times. This chain connects TRBV28 to TRBJ2-7; D gene ambiguous. From germline, CDR1 is MDHEN and CDR2 SYDVKM. V gave up 5 bases and J gave up 2 bases, with 13 bases separating them. The CDR3 has 14 amino acids. This chain's CDR3 is CASSLLVVTYEQYF. CDR3 nucleotides: TGTGCCAGCAGTCTCCTGGTAGTGACCTACGAGCAGTACTTC.

This clonotype was seen repeatedly, ten times or more. The V call is TRBV6-1, the J call TRBJ1-2; D possibly corresponds to TRBD1 (5 bases). Looked up from germline, CDR1 is MNHNS and CDR2 is SASEGT. This CDR3 is built from 16 residues. V lost 7 bases to trimming and J lost 4 bases, with 22 bases between them. The DNA for the CDR3 is TGTGCCAGCACTCCCGACTACGGGGGGGTGGGCTATGGCTACACCTTC. Translation: CASTPDYGGVGYGYTF.

The table lists this clonotype with a few counts. The chain uses TRBV20-1 and TRBJ1-5; D unresolved. Germline CDR1 DFQATT, CDR2 SNEGSKA (reference sequence). Trimming took 1 base from V and 6 from J, leaving 7 bases between them. The CDR3 sequence is 12 residues long. The DNA for the CDR3 is TGCAGTGCTAGAGGGGCCACTCAGCCCCAGCATTTT. This translates into CSARGATQPQHF.

The chain couples TRBV6-1 to TRBJ1-6; 7 nucleotides line up with TRBD1. The germline CDR1 and CDR2 sequences are MNHNS and SASEGT. CDR3 length equals 16 residues. Trimming removed 7 bases from V and 7 bases from J; junction bases left unmatched: 13. DNA of the CDR3: TGTGCCAGCACCTCACCCAAGACAGGGCGCAATTCACCCCTCCACTTT. This gives the protein CASTSPKTGRNSPLHF.

This chain uses TRBV3-1 with TRBJ2-7, with no clear D. The CDR3 runs 14 residues. V was trimmed by 2 bases and J by 2 bases, leaving 10 bases between them. From germline, CDR1 is LGHDT and CDR2 YNNKEL (reference sequence). The CDR3 DNA reads TGTGCCAGCAGCCAATCCTTATCAGCCTACGAGCAGTACTTC. This codes for CASSQSLSAYEQYF.

The table lists this clonotype with many counts. CDR3 in amino acids: CASRPGLGDTGELFF. The CDR3 DNA is TGTGCCAGCAGACCGGGACTAGGGGACACCGGGGAGCTGTTTTTT. This chain connects TRBV2 to TRBJ2-2; 8 positions match TRBD2. The J segment lost 3 bases and the V segment lost 6 bases, leaving 6 bases of the junction unmatched. The CDR3 has 15 residues. Germline assignment: CDR1 SNHLY and CDR2 FYNNEI.

This rearrangement joins TRBV10-3 to TRBJ2-5; D gene unclear. Germline CDR1 reads ENHRY; CDR2 reads SYGVKD. The CDR3 has 15 residues. V dropped 0 bases and J dropped 5 bases, with 13 bases sitting between them. The CDR3 reads CAISESGLEAETQYF. The CDR3 bases are TGTGCCATCAGTGAGTCGGGCCTTGAGGCGGAGACCCAGTACTTC.

This clonotype was recorded many times. V and J are TRBV30 and TRBJ2-7; TRBD2 agrees at 10 bases. J gave up 2 bases and V 2 bases, and 3 bases lay outside the gene matches. Per germline, CDR1 GTSNPN and CDR2 SVGIG (reference sequence). This CDR3 spans 14 amino acids. This CDR3 reads CAWSPLAGAYEQYF. CDR3 nucleotide sequence: TGTGCCTGGAGTCCCCTAGCGGGAGCCTACGAGCAGTACTTC.

The V and J genes are TRBV3-1 and TRBJ2-7; 9 bases agree with TRBD1. The CDR3 contains 15 residues. V shed 3 bases and J 4 bases; nucleotides not matched to a gene: 7. Germline-derived CDR1 and CDR2 are LGHDT and YNNKEL (reference sequence). The CDR3 DNA follows: TGTGCCAGCAGCCACTTCGACAGGGGGACTTACGAGCAGTACTTC. Translated: CASSHFDRGTYEQYF.

This clonotype was observed a single time. DNA for the CDR3: TGTGCCAGCAGCCAAGATCTGCAGTTCGTTGATGGCTACACCTTC. It translates to CASSQDLQFVDGYTF. The rearrangement links TRBV3-1 to TRBJ1-2; D uncertain. The germline V gene encodes CDR1 LGHDT and CDR2 YNNKEL (reference sequence). Trimming shortened V by 0 bases and J by 6 bases, and 14 bases separated the two germline ends. The CDR3 sequence is 15 residues long.

This clonotype was recorded many times. The CDR3 sequence: CASSYTPQGYNQPQHF. CDR3 DNA: TGTGCCAGCAGTTATACTCCACAGGGCTACAATCAGCCCCAGCATTTT. The chain recombines TRBV28 with TRBJ1-5; D is possibly TRBD1 (6 bases). CDR3 length: 16 amino acids. The germline CDR1 and CDR2 sequences are MDHEN and SYDVKM. V was cut by 4 bases and J by 3 bases, with 16 bases left in between.

The table lists this clonotype with many counts. V and J are TRBV11-2 and TRBJ2-7, with no clear D. The germline V gene encodes CDR1 SGHAT and CDR2 FQNNGV. CDR3 size: 13 residues. Trimming left V 5 bases short and J 7 bases short, with 15 bases between. CDR3 sequence reads: CASSPNPVWEQYF. As DNA, the CDR3 is TGTGCCAGCAGCCCTAACCCAGTTTGGGAGCAGTACTTC.

The gene calls are TRBV6-4 and TRBJ2-3, with 8 bases identical to TRBD2. CDR1 and CDR2 (germline): MRHNA, SNTAGT. CDR3 size: 15 residues. The J segment lost 2 bases and the V segment lost 0 bases, leaving 1 base of the junction unmatched. As DNA, the CDR3 is TGTGCCAGCAGTGACTCGACTAGCGCCACAGATACGCAGTATTTT. As protein: CASSDSTSATDTQYF.

V is TRBV6-7 and J is TRBJ2-7, with TRBD1 as a possible D gene (6 bases). TRBV6-7 is marked as an open reading frame, function uncertain. The CDR3 extends over 15 amino acids. V was clipped by 2 bases and J by 2 bases, with 13 bases between them. The CDR3 coding sequence is TGTGCCAGCAGTTACGCCAGGGACACCGCCTACGAGCAGTACTTC. Translating it yields CASSYARDTAYEQYF.